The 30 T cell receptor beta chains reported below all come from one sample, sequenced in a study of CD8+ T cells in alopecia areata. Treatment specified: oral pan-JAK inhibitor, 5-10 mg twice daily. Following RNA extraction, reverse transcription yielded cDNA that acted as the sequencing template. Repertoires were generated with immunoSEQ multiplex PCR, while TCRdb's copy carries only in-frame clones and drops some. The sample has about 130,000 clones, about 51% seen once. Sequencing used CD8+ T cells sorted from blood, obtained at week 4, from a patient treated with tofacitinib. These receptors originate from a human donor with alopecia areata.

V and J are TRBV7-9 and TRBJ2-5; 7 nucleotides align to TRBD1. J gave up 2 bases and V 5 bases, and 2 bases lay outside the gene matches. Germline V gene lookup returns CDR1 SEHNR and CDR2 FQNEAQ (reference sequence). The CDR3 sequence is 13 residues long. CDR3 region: CASSTGEQETQYF. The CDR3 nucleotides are TGTGCCAGCAGCACAGGGGAGCAAGAGACCCAGTACTTC.

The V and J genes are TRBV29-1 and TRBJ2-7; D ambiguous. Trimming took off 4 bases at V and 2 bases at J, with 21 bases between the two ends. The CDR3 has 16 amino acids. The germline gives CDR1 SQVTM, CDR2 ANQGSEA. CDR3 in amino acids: CSVGTPGSTGPYEQYF. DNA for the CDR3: TGCAGCGTTGGGACCCCCGGCTCCACTGGGCCCTACGAGCAGTACTTC.

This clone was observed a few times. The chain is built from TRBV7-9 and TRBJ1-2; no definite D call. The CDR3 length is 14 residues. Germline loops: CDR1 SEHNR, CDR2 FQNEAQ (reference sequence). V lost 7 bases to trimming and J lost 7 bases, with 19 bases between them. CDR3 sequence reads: CASNQLTAVGGYTF. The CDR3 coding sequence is TGTGCCAGCAACCAACTGACGGCGGTTGGTGGCTACACCTTC.

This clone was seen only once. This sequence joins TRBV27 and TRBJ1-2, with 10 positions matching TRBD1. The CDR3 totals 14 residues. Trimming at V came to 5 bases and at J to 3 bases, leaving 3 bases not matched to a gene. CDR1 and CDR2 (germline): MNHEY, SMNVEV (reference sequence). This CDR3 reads CASSLGQGYYGYTF. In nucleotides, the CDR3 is TGTGCCAGCAGTCTGGGACAGGGGTACTATGGCTACACCTTC.

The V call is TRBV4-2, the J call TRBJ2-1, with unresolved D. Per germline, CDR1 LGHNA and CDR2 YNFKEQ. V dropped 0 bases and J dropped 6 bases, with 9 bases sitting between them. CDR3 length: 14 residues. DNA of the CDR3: TGTGCCAGCAGCCAAGAACGCGGTATCAATGAGCAGTTCTTC. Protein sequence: CASSQERGINEQFF.

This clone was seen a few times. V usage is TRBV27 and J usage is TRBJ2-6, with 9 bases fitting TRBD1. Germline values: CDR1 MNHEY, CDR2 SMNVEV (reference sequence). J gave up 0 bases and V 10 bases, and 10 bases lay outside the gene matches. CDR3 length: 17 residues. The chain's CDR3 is CATGSGTGNSGANVLTF. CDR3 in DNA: TGTGCCACGGGATCCGGGACAGGGAACTCTGGGGCCAACGTCCTGACTTTC.

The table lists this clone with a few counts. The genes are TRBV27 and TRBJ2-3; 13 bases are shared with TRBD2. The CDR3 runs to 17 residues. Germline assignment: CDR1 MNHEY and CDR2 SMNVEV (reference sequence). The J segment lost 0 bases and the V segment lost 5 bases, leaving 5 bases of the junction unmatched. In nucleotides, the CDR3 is TGTGCCAGCAGTCGACTAGCGGGGGGACTAAGCACAGATACGCAGTATTTT. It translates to CASSRLAGGLSTDTQYF.

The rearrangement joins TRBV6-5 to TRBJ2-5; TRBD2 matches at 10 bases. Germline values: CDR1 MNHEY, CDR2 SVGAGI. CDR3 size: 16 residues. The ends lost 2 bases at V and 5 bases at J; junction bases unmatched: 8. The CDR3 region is CASSYPSSGGEETQYF. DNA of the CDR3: TGTGCCAGCAGTTACCCATCTAGCGGGGGAGAGGAGACCCAGTACTTC.

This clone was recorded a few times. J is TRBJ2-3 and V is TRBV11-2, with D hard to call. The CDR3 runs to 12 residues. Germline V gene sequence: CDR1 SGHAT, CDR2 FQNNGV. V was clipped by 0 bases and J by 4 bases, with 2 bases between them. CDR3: CASSLDPDTQYF. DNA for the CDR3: TGTGCCAGCAGCTTAGATCCAGATACGCAGTATTTT.

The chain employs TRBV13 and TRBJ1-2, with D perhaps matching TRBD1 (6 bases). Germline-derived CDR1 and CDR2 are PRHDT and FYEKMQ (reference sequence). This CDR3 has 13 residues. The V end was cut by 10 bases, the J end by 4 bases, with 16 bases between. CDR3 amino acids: CATRGEDVYGYTF. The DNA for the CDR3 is TGTGCCACCAGGGGCGAAGATGTCTATGGCTACACCTTC.

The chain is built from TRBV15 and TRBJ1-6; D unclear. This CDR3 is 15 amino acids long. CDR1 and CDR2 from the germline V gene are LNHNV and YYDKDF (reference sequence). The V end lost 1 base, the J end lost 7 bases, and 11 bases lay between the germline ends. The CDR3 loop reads CATSRGLEGNSPLHF. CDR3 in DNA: TGTGCCACCAGCAGAGGGTTGGAAGGGAATTCACCCCTCCACTTT.

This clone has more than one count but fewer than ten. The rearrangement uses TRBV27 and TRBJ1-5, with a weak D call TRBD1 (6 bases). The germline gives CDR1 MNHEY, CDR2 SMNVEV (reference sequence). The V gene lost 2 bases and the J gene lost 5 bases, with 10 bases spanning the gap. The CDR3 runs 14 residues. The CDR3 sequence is CASSLRPGDQPQHF. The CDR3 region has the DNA TGTGCCAGCAGTTTAAGGCCAGGGGATCAGCCCCAGCATTTT.

CDR3 bases: TGTGCCAGCAGCTCCCGACATTGGGGAGATACGCAGTATTTT. It is translated as CASSSRHWGDTQYF. The V and J genes are TRBV11-2 and TRBJ2-3; D is unclear. The CDR3 sequence is 14 residues long. Deletions cut 4 bases from V and 5 bases from J, with 13 bases between. Per the germline V gene, CDR1 is SGHAT and CDR2 is FQNNGV.

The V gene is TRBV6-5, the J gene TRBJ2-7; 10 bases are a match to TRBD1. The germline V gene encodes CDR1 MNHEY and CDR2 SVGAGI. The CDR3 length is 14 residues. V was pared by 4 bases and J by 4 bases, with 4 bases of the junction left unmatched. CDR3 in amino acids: CASSSPGQGYEQYF. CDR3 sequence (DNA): TGTGCCAGCAGTTCGCCGGGACAGGGGTACGAGCAGTACTTC.

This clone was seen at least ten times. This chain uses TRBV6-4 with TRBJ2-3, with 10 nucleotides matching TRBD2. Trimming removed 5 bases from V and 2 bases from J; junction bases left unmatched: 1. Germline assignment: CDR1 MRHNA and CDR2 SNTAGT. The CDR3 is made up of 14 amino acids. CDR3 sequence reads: CASSSGGATDTQYF. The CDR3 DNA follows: TGTGCCAGCAGTAGCGGGGGGGCCACAGATACGCAGTATTTT.

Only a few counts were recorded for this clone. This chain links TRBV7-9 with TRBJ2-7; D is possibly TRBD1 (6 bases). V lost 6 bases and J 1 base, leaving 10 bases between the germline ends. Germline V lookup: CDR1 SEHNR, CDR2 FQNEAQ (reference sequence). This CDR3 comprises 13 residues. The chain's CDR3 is CASSQQGSYEQYF. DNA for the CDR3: TGTGCCAGCAGTCAACAGGGTTCCTACGAGCAGTACTTC.

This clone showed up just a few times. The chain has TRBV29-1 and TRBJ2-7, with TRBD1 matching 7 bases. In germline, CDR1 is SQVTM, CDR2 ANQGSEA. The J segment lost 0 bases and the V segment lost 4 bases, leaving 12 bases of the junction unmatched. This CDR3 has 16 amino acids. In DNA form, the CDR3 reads TGCAGCGTTGTGGGGGACAGCAGTAAATACTCCTACGAGCAGTACTTC. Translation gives CSVVGDSSKYSYEQYF.

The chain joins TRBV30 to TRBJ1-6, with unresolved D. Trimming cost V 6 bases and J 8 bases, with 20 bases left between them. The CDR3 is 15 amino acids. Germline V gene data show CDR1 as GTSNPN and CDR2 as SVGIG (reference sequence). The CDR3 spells CACPTEPTSYSPLHF. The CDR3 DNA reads TGTGCCTGCCCGACCGAACCAACCAGTTATTCACCCCTCCACTTT.

The CDR3 loop is CASSFQGDGYTF. The DNA of the CDR3 is TGTGCCAGCAGCTTCCAGGGCGATGGCTACACCTTC. V is TRBV7-9 and J is TRBJ1-2; perhaps TRBD1 as D (5 bases). The V end lost 3 bases, the J end lost 6 bases, and 8 bases lay between the germline ends. This CDR3 has 12 amino acids. The germline CDR1 and CDR2 sequences are SEHNR and FQNEAQ (reference sequence).

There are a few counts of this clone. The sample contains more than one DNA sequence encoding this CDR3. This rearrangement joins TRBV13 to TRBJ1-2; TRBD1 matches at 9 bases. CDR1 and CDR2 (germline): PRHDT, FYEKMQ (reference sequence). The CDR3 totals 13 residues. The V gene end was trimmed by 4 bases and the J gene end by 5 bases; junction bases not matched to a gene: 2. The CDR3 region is CASSSDRGYGYTF. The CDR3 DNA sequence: TGTGCCAGCAGCTCCGACAGGGGGTATGGCTACACCTTC.

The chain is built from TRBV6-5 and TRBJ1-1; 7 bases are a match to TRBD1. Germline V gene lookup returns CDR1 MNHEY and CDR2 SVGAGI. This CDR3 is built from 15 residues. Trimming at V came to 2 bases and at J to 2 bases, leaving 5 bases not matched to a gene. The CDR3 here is CASSYESGGNTEAFF. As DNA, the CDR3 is TGTGCCAGCAGTTACGAATCAGGGGGAAACACTGAAGCTTTCTTT.

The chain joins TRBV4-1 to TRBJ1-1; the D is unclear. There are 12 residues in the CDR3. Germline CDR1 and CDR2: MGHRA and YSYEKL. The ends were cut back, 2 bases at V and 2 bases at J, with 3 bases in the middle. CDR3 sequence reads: CASSQPNTEAFF. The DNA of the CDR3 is TGCGCCAGCAGCCAACCCAACACTGAAGCTTTCTTT.

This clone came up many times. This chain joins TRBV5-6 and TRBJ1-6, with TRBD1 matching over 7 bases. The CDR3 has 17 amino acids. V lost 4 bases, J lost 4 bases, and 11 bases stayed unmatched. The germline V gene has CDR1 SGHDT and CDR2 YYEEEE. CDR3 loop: CASSPAGQEGYNSPLHF. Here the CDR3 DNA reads TGTGCCAGCAGCCCGGCTGGACAGGAAGGATATAATTCACCCCTCCACTTT.

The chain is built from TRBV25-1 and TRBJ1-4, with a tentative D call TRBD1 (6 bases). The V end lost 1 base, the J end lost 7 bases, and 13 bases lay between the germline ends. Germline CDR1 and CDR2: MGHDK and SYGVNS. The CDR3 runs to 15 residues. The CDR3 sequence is CASSEWTAGSEKLFF. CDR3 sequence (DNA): TGTGCCAGCAGTGAATGGACAGCCGGGAGTGAAAAACTGTTTTTT. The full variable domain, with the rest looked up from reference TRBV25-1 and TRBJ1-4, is EADIYQTPRYLVIGTGKKITLECSQTMGHDKMYWYQQDPGMELHLIHYSYGVNSTEKGDLSSESTVSRIRTEHFPLTLESARPSHTSQYLCASSEWTAGSEKLFFGSGTQLSVL.

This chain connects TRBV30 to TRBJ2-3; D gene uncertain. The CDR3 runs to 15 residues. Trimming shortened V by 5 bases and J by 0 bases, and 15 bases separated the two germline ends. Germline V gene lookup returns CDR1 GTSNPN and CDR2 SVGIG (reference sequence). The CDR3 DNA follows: TGTGCCTGGGCTGCCCGAGGTGTTAGCACAGATACGCAGTATTTT. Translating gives CAWAARGVSTDTQYF.

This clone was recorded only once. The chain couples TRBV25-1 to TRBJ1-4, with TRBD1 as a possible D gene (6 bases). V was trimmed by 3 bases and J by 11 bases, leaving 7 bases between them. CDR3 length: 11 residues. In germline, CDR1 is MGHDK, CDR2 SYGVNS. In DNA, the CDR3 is TGTGCCAGCAGTGAGGGGGCGAAACTGTTTTTT. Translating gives CASSEGAKLFF.

As DNA, the CDR3 is TGCGCCAGCAGCCACCTCGAGGGACCCAATGAGCAGTTCTTC. It is translated as CASSHLEGPNEQFF. This sequence joins TRBV4-3 and TRBJ2-1; D may correspond to TRBD1 or TRBD2 (5 bases each). This CDR3 contains 14 residues. Trimming stripped 3 bases from V and 6 bases from J, with 12 bases between. Germline CDR1 LGHNA, CDR2 YSLEER.

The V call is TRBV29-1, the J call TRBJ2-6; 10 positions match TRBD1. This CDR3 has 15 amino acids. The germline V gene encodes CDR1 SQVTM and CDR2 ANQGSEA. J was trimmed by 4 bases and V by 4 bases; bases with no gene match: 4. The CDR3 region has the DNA TGCAGCGTTGCCGGGACAGGGGACGGGGCCAACGTCCTGACTTTC. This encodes CSVAGTGDGANVLTF.

In DNA form, the CDR3 reads TGTGCCAGCAGTTTGGTCCTAGCGGGGGGCCCCTACGAGCAGTACTTC. Its protein is CASSLVLAGGPYEQYF. J is TRBJ2-7 and V is TRBV27, with 11 nucleotides matching TRBD2. Germline loops: CDR1 MNHEY, CDR2 SMNVEV (reference sequence). V was clipped by 3 bases and J by 2 bases; unmatched bases: 6. This CDR3 is 16 amino acids long.

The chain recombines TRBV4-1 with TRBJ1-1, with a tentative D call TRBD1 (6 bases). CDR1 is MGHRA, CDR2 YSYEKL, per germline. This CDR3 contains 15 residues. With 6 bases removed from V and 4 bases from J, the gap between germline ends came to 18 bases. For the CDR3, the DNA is TGCGCCAGCAGTCACCACAGGGTGCAGGGCACTGAAGCTTTCTTT. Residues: CASSHHRVQGTEAFF.